Sequencing of this T cell receptor beta chain was carried out in a study of blood T cell repertoires in COVID-19. Across the whole study: Samples of COVID-19 (acute and convalescent) were obtained from the United States, Italy and Spain.

V lost 1 base to trimming and J lost 1 base; unmatched junction nucleotides: 4. The germline V gene has CDR1 SGHRS and CDR2 YFSETQ. The CDR3 is made up of 16 amino acids. As processed by the authors: Nucleated cell number was recorded as an estimate derived from reference gene primer amplification. The table came from immunoSEQ multiplex PCR; TCRdb's copy has only in-frame clones and leaves some out. V and J calls and clone size are those listed in that table; D and trimming were worked out from the DNA. The sample has more than 400,000 clones, 87% seen once. Sequenced material: PBMCs or T cells enriched from blood (not recorded which). The TCR sequence derives from a woman under 30 who had recovered from COVID-19. The rearrangement links TRBV5-1 to TRBJ2-7; TRBD2 agrees at 11 bases. The CDR3 sequence is CASSLTTSGGSYEQYF. CDR3 nucleotide sequence: TGCGCCAGCAGCTTGACTACTAGCGGGGGTTCCTACGAGCAGTACTTC.